Listed here is a single TCR beta chain. Its antigen is not yet known. Base qualities are not provided; no much larger clone lies one nucleotide away. These data belong to a study of blood T cell repertoires in COVID-19 (dated by TCRdb to about 2020). Describing the broader study: Collaborator samples came from the United States, Italy and Spain and covered acute and convalescent phases of COVID-19. The material from the prospective study consisted of cDNA or gDNA derived from T cells, B-cell-depleted T cells, or PBMCs. Deeply sampled blood TCRbeta repertoires from subjects exposed to, actively infected with, or recovered from COVID-19 were included in the dataset. A freely available public database, intended as a resource for researchers studying the immune response to SARS-CoV-2, is where the repertoires were released. The samples were drawn from two sources: the first 160 participants of the ongoing ImmuneRACE study, and over 1,000 subjects contributed by 6 global collaborators. Sample metadata almost always included a de-identified subject ID, COVID-19 status, age in years and sex. HLA class I and class II types, where available, came from metadata supplied by the sample provider rather than from assay-based typing. The investigation overall reported the following: The amount of clinical and demographic metadata varied by source and participant and was provided uncurated.

TCRbeta CDR3 regions were amplified from genomic DNA by means of the immunoSEQ Assay, a bias-controlled multiplex PCR. On the authors' methods: Within the assay, amplification of reference gene primers was used to estimate how many nucleated cells each sample contained. To quantify the absolute abundance of each unique TCRbeta CDR3 rearrangement, sequence reads were collapsed and filtered. For each sample, productive Simpson clonality was calculated as the square root of Simpson's diversity index over productive rearrangements. TCRdb took over this immuneACCESS table, retaining in-frame rearrangements with V and J assigned. Such tables are incomplete; in checked studies, under half of the missing clones stem from an unresolved V gene, and the remainder is unexplained. That table is the source of V, J and clone size, and D and trimming were worked out from the DNA. Counted in this sample were about 51,000 clones; 86% of them appeared once. The ten biggest clones cover about 4.2% of the sample.

Whole blood was collected in K2EDTA tubes by collaborating institutions according to the institutions' own protocols. Collaborator samples were shipped for TCRbeta analysis as frozen whole blood, isolated PBMCs, or DNA extracted from either sample type. V loses 9 bases at its end and J loses 7 bases; junction bases beyond the gene matches: 5. Including cysteine and phenylalanine, the CDR3 has 11 amino acids. The retained sequence is limited to the CDR3, 33 bases, with the frame set at the first base. From the germline V gene (reference sequence), CDR1 is LNHDA and CDR2 is SQIVND. Sequenced sample: peripheral blood. This TCR was recovered from a man aged 80 or over with active COVID-19. This sequence uses TRBV19 and TRBJ2-7; TRBD2 aligns with 8 central bases. The CDR3 region reads CASGGGSEQYF. The sequenced DNA is TGTGCCAGCGGGGGGGGATCTGAGCAGTACTTC.